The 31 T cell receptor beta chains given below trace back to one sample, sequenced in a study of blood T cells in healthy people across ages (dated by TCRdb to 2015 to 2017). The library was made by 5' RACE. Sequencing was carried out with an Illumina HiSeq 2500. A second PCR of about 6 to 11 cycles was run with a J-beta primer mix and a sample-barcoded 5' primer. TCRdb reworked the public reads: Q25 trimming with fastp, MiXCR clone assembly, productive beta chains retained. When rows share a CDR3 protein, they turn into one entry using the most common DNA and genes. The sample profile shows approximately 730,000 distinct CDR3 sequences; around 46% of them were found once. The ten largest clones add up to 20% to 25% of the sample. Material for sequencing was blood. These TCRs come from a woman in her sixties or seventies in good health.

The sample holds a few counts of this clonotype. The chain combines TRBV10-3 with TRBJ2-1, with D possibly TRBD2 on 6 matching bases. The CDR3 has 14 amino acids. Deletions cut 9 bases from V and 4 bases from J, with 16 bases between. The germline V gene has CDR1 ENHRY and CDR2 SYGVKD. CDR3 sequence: CAIMTGTSYNEQFF. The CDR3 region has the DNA TGTGCCATAATGACCGGGACTTCTTACAATGAGCAGTTCTTC.

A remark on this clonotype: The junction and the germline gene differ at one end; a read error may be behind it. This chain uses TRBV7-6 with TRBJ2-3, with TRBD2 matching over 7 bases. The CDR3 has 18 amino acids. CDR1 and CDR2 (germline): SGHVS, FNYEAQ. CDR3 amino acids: CAGSFPNRGGESTDTQYF. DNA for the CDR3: TGTGCCGGCAGCTTCCCTAACCGCGGGGGAGAGAGCACAGATACGCAGTATTTT.

CDR3 sequence: CASSPVRGRAEQYF. As DNA, the CDR3 is TGTGCCAGCAGCCCCGTAAGGGGTAGGGCGGAGCAGTACTTC. This chain joins TRBV7-2 and TRBJ2-7; a weak D match, TRBD1 (5 bases). The germline V gene has CDR1 SGHTA and CDR2 FQGNSA. V was clipped by 5 bases and J by 7 bases, with 18 bases between them. The CDR3 extends over 14 amino acids.

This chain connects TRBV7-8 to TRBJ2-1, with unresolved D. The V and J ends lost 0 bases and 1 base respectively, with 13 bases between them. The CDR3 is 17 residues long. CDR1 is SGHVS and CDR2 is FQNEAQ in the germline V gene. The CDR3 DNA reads TGTGCCAGCAGCTTAGCGCGGATTGGCGGTTCCTACAATGAGCAGTTCTTC. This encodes CASSLARIGGSYNEQFF.

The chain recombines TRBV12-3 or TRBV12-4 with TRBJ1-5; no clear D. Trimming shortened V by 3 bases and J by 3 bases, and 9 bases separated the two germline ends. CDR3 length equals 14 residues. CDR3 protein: CASSFNSYNQPQHF. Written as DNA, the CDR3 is TGTGCCAGCAGTTTTAACTCCTACAATCAGCCCCAGCATTTT.

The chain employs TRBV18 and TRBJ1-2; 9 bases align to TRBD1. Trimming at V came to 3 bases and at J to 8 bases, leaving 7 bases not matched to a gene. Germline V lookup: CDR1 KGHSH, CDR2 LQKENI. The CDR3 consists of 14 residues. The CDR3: CASSPGDREGGYTF. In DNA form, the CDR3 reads TGTGCCAGCTCACCGGGGGACAGGGAAGGCGGCTACACCTTC.

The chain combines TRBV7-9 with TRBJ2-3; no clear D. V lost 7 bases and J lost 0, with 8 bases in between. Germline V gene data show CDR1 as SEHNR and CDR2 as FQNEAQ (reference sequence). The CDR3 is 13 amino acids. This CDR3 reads CASTSASTDTQYF. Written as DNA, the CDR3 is TGTGCCAGCACCTCTGCGAGCACAGATACGCAGTATTTT.

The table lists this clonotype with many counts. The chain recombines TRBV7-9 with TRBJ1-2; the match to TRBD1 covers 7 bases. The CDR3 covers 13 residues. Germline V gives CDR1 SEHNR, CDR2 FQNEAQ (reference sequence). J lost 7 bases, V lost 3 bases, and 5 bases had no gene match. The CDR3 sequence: CASSLEGGRGYTF. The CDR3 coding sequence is TGTGCCAGCAGCTTGGAAGGGGGCCGTGGCTACACCTTC.

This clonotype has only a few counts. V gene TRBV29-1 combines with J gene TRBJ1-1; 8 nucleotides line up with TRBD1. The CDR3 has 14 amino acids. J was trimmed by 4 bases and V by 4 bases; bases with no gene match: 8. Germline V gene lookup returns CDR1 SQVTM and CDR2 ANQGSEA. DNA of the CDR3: TGCAGCGTTGGAACCGGGACAGGAGGCACTGAAGCTTTCTTT. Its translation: CSVGTGTGGTEAFF.

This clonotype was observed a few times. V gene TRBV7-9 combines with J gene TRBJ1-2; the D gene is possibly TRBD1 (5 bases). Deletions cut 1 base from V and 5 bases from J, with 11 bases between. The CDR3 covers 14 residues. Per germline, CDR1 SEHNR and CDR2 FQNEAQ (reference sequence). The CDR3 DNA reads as TGTGCCAGCAGCTTAGTCCAGGGCTGGTATGGCTACACCTTC. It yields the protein CASSLVQGWYGYTF.

Written as DNA, the CDR3 is TGTGCCAGCAGTGAAGGACTATACAGGAGCAATCAGCCCCAGCATTTT. It specifies CASSEGLYRSNQPQHF. The chain couples TRBV2 to TRBJ1-5; perhaps TRBD1 as D (5 bases). Between the trimmed V and J ends, which lost 1 base and 1 base, there was a span of 11 bases. Germline V gene lookup returns CDR1 SNHLY and CDR2 FYNNEI. This CDR3 region has 16 residues.

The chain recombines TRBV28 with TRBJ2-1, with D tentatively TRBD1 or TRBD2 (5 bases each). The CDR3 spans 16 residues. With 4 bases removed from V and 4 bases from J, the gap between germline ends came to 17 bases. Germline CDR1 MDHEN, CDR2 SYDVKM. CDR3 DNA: TGTGCCAGCAGTTCCCGGAAGAGGGGTACGTACAATGAGCAGTTCTTC. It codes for CASSSRKRGTYNEQFF.

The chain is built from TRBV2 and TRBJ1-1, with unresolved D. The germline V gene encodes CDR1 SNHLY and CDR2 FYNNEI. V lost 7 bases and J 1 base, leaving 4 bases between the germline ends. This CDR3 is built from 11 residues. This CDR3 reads CASTENTEAFF. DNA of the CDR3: TGTGCCAGCACAGAGAACACTGAAGCTTTCTTT.

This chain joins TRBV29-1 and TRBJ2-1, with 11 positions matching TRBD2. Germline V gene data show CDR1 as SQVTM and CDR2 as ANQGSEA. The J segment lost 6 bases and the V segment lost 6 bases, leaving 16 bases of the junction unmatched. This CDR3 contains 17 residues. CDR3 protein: CSVLQTLAGGLCNEQFF. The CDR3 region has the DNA TGCAGCGTCCTCCAGACTCTAGCGGGGGGCCTCTGCAATGAGCAGTTCTTC.

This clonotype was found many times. The CDR3 DNA is TGTGCCAGCAGTTACTCGACGGAGACCCAGTACTTC. This codes for CASSYSTETQYF. This rearrangement joins TRBV6-2 or TRBV6-3 to TRBJ2-5; D is undetermined. The CDR3 extends over 12 amino acids. V shed 0 bases and J shed 5 bases, with 4 bases lying between them. Germline V gene lookup returns CDR1 MNHEY and CDR2 SVGEGT.

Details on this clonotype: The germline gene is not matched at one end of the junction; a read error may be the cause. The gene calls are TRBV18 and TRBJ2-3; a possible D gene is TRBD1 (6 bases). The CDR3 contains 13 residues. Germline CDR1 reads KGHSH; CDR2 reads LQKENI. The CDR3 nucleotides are TGTGCCAGCTCGGAGGACAGCACAGATACGCGGTATTTT. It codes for CASSEDSTDTRYF.

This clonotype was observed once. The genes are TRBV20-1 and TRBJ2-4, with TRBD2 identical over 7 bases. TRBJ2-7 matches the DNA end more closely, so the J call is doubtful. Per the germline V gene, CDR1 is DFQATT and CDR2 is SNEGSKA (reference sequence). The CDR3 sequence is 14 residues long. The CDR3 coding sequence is TGCAGTGCTACAGGACGAGCGGGAACCTACGAGCAGTACTTC. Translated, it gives CSATGRAGTYEQYF.

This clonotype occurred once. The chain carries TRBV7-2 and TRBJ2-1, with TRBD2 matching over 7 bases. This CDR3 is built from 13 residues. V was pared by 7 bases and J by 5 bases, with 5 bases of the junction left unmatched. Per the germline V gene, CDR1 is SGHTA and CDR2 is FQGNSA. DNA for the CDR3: TGTGCCAGCACCTCGGGGGGACACAATGAGCAGTTCTTC. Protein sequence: CASTSGGHNEQFF. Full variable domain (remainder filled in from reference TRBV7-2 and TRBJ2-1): GAGVSQSPSNKVTEKGKDVELRCDPISGHTALYWYRQSLGQGLEFLIYFQGNSAPDKSGLPSDRFSAERTGGSVSTLTIQRTQQEDSAVYLCASTSGGHNEQFFGPGTRLTVL.

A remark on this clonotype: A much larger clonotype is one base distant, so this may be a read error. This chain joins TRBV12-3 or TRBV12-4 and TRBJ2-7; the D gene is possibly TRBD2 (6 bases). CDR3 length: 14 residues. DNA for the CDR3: TGTGCCGGCAGTACGGGACTGCGCTCCTACGAGCAGTACTTC. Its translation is CAGSTGLRSYEQYF.

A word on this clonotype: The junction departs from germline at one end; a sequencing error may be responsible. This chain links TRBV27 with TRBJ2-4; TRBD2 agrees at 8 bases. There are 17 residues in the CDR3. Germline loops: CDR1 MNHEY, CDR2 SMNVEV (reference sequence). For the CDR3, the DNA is TGTGCCAGCAGTTGGTCCGGGGGGGCGGGAGCCAAAAACTTTCAGTACTTC. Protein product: CASSWSGGAGAKNFQYF.

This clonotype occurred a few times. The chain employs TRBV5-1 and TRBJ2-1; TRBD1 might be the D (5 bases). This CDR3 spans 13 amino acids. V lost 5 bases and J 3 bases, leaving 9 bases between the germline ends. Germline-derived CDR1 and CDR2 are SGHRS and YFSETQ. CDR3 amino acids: CASRYDSYNEQFF. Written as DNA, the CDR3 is TGCGCCAGCAGATATGACAGCTACAATGAGCAGTTCTTC.

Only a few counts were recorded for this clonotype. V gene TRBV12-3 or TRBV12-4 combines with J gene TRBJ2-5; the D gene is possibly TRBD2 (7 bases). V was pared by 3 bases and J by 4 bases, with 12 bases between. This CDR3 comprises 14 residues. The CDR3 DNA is TGTGCCAGCAGTTTGGGGGGGGCAGGAGAGACCCAGTACTTC. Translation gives CASSLGGAGETQYF.

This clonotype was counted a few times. In nucleotides, the CDR3 is TGCGCCAGCAGCCTGGACAGCACCACTCCTGAAGCTTTCTTT. Encoded protein: CASSLDSTTPEAFF. The chain has TRBV5-1 and TRBJ1-1, with D possibly matching TRBD1 (6 bases). The CDR3 runs 14 residues. V was pared by 4 bases and J by 6 bases, with 16 bases between. In germline, CDR1 is SGHRS, CDR2 YFSETQ.

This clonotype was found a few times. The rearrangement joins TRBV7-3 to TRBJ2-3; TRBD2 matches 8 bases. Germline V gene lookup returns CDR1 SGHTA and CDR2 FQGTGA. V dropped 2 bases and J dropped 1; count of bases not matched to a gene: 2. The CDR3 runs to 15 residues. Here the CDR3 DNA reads TGTGCCAGCAGCTTACTGGGACTAGGCACAGATACGCAGTATTTT. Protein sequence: CASSLLGLGTDTQYF.

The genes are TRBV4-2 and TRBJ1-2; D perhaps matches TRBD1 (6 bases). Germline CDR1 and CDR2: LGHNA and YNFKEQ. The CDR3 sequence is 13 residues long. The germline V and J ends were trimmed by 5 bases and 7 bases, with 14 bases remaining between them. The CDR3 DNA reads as TGTGCCAGCAGCGATACAGGGAGAATTGGCTACACCTTC. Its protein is CASSDTGRIGYTF.

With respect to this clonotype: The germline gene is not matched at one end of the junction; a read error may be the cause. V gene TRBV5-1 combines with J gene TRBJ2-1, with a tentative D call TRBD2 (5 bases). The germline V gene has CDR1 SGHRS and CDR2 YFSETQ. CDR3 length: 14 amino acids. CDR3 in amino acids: CASSFDYTGDERFF. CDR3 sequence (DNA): TGCGCCAGCAGCTTTGACTACACGGGCGATGAGCGGTTCTTC.

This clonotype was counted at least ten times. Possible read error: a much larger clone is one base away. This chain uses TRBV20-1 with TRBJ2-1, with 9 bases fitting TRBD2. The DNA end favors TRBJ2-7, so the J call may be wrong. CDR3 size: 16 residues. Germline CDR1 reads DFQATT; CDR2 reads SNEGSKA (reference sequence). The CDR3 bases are TGCAGTGCTCCTTCTTTTGCGACTAGCGGTTACAATGAGCAGTACTTC. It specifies CSAPSFATSGYNEQYF.

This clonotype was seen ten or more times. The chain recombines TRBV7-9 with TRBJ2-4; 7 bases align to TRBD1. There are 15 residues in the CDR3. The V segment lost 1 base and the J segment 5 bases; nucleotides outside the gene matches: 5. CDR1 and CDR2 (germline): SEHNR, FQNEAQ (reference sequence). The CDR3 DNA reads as TGTGCCAGCAGCTTAGATCGTACAGGGGAAAACATTCAGTACTTC. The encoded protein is CASSLDRTGENIQYF.

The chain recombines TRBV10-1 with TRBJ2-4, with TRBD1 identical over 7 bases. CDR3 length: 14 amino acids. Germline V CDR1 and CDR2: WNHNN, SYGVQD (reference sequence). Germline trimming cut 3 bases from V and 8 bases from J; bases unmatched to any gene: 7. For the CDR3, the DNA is TGCGCCAGCAGTGAACAGGGGCCCCAGGACATTCAGTACTTC. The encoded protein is CASSEQGPQDIQYF.

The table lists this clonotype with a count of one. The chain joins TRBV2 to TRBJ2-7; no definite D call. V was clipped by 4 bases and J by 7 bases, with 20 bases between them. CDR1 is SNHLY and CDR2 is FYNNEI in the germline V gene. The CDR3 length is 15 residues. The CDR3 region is CASSVRSQLGNEQYF. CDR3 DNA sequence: TGTGCCAGCAGTGTACGGTCACAGTTGGGGAATGAGCAGTACTTC.

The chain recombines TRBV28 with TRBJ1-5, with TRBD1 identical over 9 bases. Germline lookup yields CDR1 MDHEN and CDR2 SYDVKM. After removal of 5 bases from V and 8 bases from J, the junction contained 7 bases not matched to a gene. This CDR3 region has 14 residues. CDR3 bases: TGTGCCAGCAGTCCCAACAGGGGGCAGGAGCCCCAGCATTTT. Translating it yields CASSPNRGQEPQHF.